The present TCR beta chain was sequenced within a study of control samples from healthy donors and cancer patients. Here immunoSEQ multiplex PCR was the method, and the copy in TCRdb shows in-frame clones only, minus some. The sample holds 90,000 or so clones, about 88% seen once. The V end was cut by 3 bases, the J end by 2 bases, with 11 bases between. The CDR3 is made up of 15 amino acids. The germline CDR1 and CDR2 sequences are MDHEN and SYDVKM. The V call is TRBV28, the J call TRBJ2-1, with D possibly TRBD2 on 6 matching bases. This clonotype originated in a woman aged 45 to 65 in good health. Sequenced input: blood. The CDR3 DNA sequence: TGTGCCAGCAGTTTCCCTAGCGTTGCCTACAATGAGCAGTTCTTC. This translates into CASSFPSVAYNEQFF.